The 17 T cell receptor beta chains listed next were all sequenced from one sample in a study of blood T cell repertoires in COVID-19. Clones were read by immunoSEQ multiplex PCR, and TCRdb kept only the in-frame ones, dropping some. The profile shows some 54,000 clones, just under 90% of them singletons. The source material was peripheral blood. Source of these receptors: a man of 80 years or more with active or convalescent COVID-19.

The chain couples TRBV7-9 to TRBJ2-3; 8 positions agree with TRBD2. Trimming removed 1 base from V and 5 bases from J; junction bases left unmatched: 8. CDR1 and CDR2 from the germline V gene are SEHNR and FQNEAQ (reference sequence). The CDR3 is 16 amino acids. This CDR3 reads CASSLEAGVVKDTQYF. Here the CDR3 DNA reads TGTGCCAGCAGCTTAGAAGCGGGAGTAGTAAAAGATACGCAGTATTTT.

The genes are TRBV7-2 and TRBJ1-3; D may be TRBD1 (5 bases). The CDR3 is 14 residues long. CDR1 and CDR2 from the germline V gene are SGHTA and FQGNSA. V lost 5 bases, J lost 1 base, and 9 bases lay in between. Written as DNA, the CDR3 is TGTGCCAGCAGCCCCTGGACATCTGGAAACACCATATATTTT. Protein: CASSPWTSGNTIYF.

This clone was counted a few times. The chain is built from TRBV6-2 or TRBV6-3 and TRBJ2-1, with 8 bases that match TRBD1. This CDR3 region has 16 residues. With V trimmed by 0 bases and J by 3 bases, 4 bases remained unmatched. The germline CDR1 and CDR2 sequences are MNHEY and SVGEGT. The CDR3 DNA reads as TGTGCCAGCAGTTACTCGCCAGGGGGCAACTACAATGAGCAGTTCTTC. It translates to CASSYSPGGNYNEQFF.

The chain uses TRBV6-6 and TRBJ2-5; 7 bases fit TRBD1. The CDR3 consists of 16 residues. Trimming at V came to 2 bases and at J to 7 bases, leaving 13 bases not matched to a gene. Germline-derived CDR1 and CDR2 are MNHNY and SVGAGI (reference sequence). CDR3 sequence: CASSYISDRDDVTQYF. CDR3 sequence (DNA): TGTGCCAGCAGTTACATATCCGACAGGGATGATGTGACCCAGTACTTC.

This rearrangement joins TRBV28 to TRBJ1-4; 8 nucleotides align to TRBD1. The CDR3 totals 14 residues. V shed 3 bases, J shed 10 bases, and the junction held 7 bases outside the gene matches. The V gene's germline CDR1 is MDHEN and CDR2 SYDVKM. The CDR3 DNA reads TGTGCCAGCAGTTTGGGTACAGGGGGGGGAAAACTGTTTTTT. Translated, it gives CASSLGTGGGKLFF.

This clone was recorded only once. The gene calls are TRBV28 and TRBJ1-2; D might be TRBD1 (6 bases). The CDR3 consists of 14 residues. Trimming cost V 6 bases and J 4 bases, with 15 bases left between them. Germline loops: CDR1 MDHEN, CDR2 SYDVKM. The CDR3 spells CASSLTGIVYGYTF. The DNA for the CDR3 is TGTGCCAGCAGCCTCACAGGGATAGTCTATGGCTACACCTTC.

This rearrangement joins TRBV11-2 to TRBJ1-2, with TRBD1 identical over 8 bases. The germline V gene encodes CDR1 SGHAT and CDR2 FQNNGV. This CDR3 is 14 amino acids long. V lost 6 bases and J lost 8; bases outside the gene matches: 11. The CDR3 DNA sequence: TGTGCCAGCAGATTATCGACAGGGGTGGCCGGCTACACCTTC. It translates to CASRLSTGVAGYTF.

The chain links TRBV3-1 (or the pseudogene TRBV3-2) to TRBJ2-1, with TRBD2 identical over 10 bases. Germline CDR1 reads LGHDT; CDR2 reads YNNKEL (reference sequence). This CDR3 region has 15 residues. Trimming at V came to 0 bases and at J to 8 bases, leaving 4 bases not matched to a gene. CDR3 nucleotides: TGTGCCAGCAGCCAAGAAAGCGGGGGGGCCCATGAGCAGTTCTTC. Encoded protein: CASSQESGGAHEQFF.

V gene TRBV2 combines with J gene TRBJ1-4; 7 nucleotides agree with TRBD1. The CDR3 runs to 14 residues. With V trimmed by 6 bases and J by 0 bases, 1 base remained unmatched. CDR1 and CDR2 from the germline V gene are SNHLY and FYNNEI. CDR3 sequence (DNA): TGTGCCAGCAGGGGGACAGCAACTAATGAAAAACTGTTTTTT. This encodes CASRGTATNEKLFF.

The rearrangement links TRBV7-3 to TRBJ2-3, with 9 positions matching TRBD2. Germline lookup yields CDR1 SGHTA and CDR2 FQGTGA. The length of the CDR3 is 17 residues. J lost 2 bases, V lost 1 base, and 7 bases had no gene match. This CDR3 reads CASSLRGAGGPTDTQYF. In DNA, the CDR3 is TGTGCCAGCAGCTTAAGGGGAGCGGGGGGTCCCACAGATACGCAGTATTTT.

The chain links TRBV4-1 to TRBJ2-4; 9 bases are a match to TRBD1. CDR1 and CDR2 (germline): MGHRA, YSYEKL. The CDR3 sequence is 19 residues long. With 3 bases clipped from V and 1 base from J, the junction kept 13 bases outside the gene matches. The CDR3 reads CASSQARDREGLAKNIQYF. The CDR3 DNA follows: TGCGCCAGCAGCCAGGCCAGGGACAGGGAGGGGTTGGCCAAAAACATTCAGTACTTC.

The chain joins TRBV28 to TRBJ1-5; 8 bases align to TRBD1. The CDR3 is 16 amino acids. Germline V gives CDR1 MDHEN, CDR2 SYDVKM. J lost 9 bases, V lost 7 bases, and 17 bases had no gene match. The CDR3 protein is CASTISSRTGRGPQHF. CDR3 in DNA: TGTGCCAGCACTATATCTTCAAGGACAGGGAGGGGGCCCCAGCATTTT.

This clone came up once. The chain links TRBV28 to TRBJ1-2, with D possibly matching TRBD1 (6 bases). Germline values: CDR1 MDHEN, CDR2 SYDVKM. Trimming took 5 bases from V and 6 from J, leaving 16 bases between them. The CDR3 has 14 residues. CDR3 protein: CASSPGYRAHGYTF. Here the CDR3 DNA reads TGTGCCAGCAGTCCCGGGTACAGGGCCCATGGCTACACCTTC.

This clone has just one count. The DNA for the CDR3 is TGTGCCAGCAGTCGGAATTCACAGGGTGGGCGCTGGACCGGGGAGCTGTTTTTT. Protein: CASSRNSQGGRWTGELFF. The chain joins TRBV27 to TRBJ2-2, with a tentative D call TRBD1 (6 bases). Trimming took off 5 bases at V and 5 bases at J, with 24 bases between the two ends. The CDR3 has 18 amino acids. The V gene's germline CDR1 is MNHEY and CDR2 SMNVEV (reference sequence).

The genes are TRBV7-2 and TRBJ1-1; 7 bases are a match to TRBD1. J lost 5 bases, V lost 5 bases, and 5 bases had no gene match. Germline V gene data show CDR1 as SGHTA and CDR2 as FQGNSA. The CDR3 is made up of 13 amino acids. Here the CDR3 reads CASSPGGWTEAFF. In DNA, the CDR3 is TGTGCCAGCAGCCCAGGGGGGTGGACTGAAGCTTTCTTT.

The DNA of the CDR3 is TGTGCCAGCAGCTTTAGCGGGAGTAGTAACGAGCAGTACTTC. It specifies CASSFSGSSNEQYF. The V gene is TRBV9, the J gene TRBJ2-7; 9 nucleotides match TRBD2. The CDR3 runs to 14 residues. V lost 4 bases, J lost 5 bases, and 7 bases stayed unmatched. CDR1 is SGDLS, CDR2 YYNGEE, per germline.

The CDR3 DNA is TGCAGCGTTGGCGGGGAAAAGCTTTCTGGAAACACCATATATTTT. It codes for CSVGGEKLSGNTIYF. This chain links TRBV29-1 with TRBJ1-3; D uncertain. CDR1 is SQVTM, CDR2 ANQGSEA, per germline. The ends were cut back, 4 bases at V and 1 base at J, with 14 bases in the middle. The CDR3 length is 15 residues.